The clone carrying this TCR beta chain qualifies as medium-sized. The target antigen is unknown. The read terminates 3 residues ahead of where the CDR3 ends, so the germline J gene completes it. This sample was taken from a study of T cell clonality in common variable immunodeficiency. The V gene's germline CDR1 is DFQATT and CDR2 SNEGSKA (reference sequence). The V end lost 4 bases, the J end lost 4 bases, and 7 bases lay between the germline ends. This CDR3 spans 12 amino acids. Some clones are missing from TCRdb's copy, which holds only in-frame ones; the method was immunoSEQ multiplex PCR. The repertoire yields 2,500 to 3,000 clones, none seen only once; the top ten contain approximately 11%. Study results and caveats: Fewer deletions and N-nucleotide insertions were reportedly seen in common variable immunodeficiency TCR beta sequences.

What was sequenced was peripheral blood mononuclear cells. This chain links TRBV20-1 with TRBJ1-4; D perhaps matches TRBD1 (6 bases). This receptor was taken from a human donor with common variable immunodeficiency. CDR3 amino acids: CSAKDSNEKLFF. CDR3 bases read: TGCAGTGCTAAGGACAGTAATGAAAAA.